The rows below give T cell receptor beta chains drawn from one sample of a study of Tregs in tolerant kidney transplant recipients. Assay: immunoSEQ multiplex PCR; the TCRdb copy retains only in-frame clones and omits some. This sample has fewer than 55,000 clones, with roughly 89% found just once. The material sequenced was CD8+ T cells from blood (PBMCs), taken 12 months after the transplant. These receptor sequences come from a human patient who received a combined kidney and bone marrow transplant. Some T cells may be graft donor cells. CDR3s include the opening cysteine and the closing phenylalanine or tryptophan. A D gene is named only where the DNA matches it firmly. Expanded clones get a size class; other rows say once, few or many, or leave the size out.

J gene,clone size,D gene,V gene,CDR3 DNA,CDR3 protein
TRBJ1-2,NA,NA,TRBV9,TGTGCCAGCAGCACCACGGGGGGCTATGGCTACACCTTC,CASSTTGGYGYTF
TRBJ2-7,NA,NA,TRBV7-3,TGTGCCAGCAGCTTAAATCTTCGGGGGGCGTGCTGCGAGCAGTACTTC,CASSLNLRGACCEQYF
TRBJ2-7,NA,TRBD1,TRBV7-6,TGTGCCAGCAGCTTAGAAGCCCCCGGGACAGGATCCTACGAGCAGTACTTC,CASSLEAPGTGSYEQYF
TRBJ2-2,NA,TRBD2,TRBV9,TGTGCCAGCAGCGTAAATGAACTAGCGGGATCTGGGGAGCTGTTTTTT,CASSVNELAGSGELFF
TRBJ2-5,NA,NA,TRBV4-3,TGCGCCAGCAGCCAATACCTCCCCCTACTAGGGCAAGAGACCCAGTACTTC,CASSQYLPLLGQETQYF
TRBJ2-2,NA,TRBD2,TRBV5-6,TGTGCCAGCAGCTTGTTAGCGGGAGCTTCCACCGGGGAGCTGTTTTTT,CASSLLAGASTGELFF
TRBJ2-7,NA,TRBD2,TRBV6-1,TGTGCCAGCCTCATAGCGGGGGCCTACGAGCAGTACTTC,CASLIAGAYEQYF
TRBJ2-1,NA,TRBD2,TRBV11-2,TGTGCCAGCAGCTTCCATCCCGGCCTAGCGGAAGACAATGAGCAGTTCTTC,CASSFHPGLAEDNEQFF
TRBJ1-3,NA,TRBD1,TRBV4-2,TGTGCCAGCAGCCAACAACAGGGGTCTTATGGGTACACCATATATTTT,CASSQQQGSYGYTIYF
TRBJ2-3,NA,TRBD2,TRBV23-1,TGCGCCAGCAGTCAAAATGTAGCGGGAGTGGGCACAGATACGCAGTATTTT,CASSQNVAGVGTDTQYF
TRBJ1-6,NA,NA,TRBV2,TGTGCCAGCAGGGCAGACAGCCAGGGTTCACCCCTCCACTTT,CASRADSQGSPLHF
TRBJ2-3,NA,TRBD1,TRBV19,TGTGCCAGTAGTATAGGGACAGGGGGCTTGAGCACAGATACGCAGTATTTT,CASSIGTGGLSTDTQYF
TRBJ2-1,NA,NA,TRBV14,TGTGCCAGCAGCCACTCGAACCAGGGGGGCTCCTACAATGAGCAGTTCTTC,CASSHSNQGGSYNEQFF
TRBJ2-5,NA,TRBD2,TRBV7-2,TGTGCCAGCAGCCCGGGACTACTTTACCAAGAGACCCAGTACTTC,CASSPGLLYQETQYF
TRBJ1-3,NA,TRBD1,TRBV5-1,TGCGCCAGCAGCTCGACAGGGGGCGGAAACACCATATATTTT,CASSSTGGGNTIYF
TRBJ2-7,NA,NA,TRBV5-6,TGTGCCAGCAGCCCCGGACAGAACTACGAGCAGTACTTC,CASSPGQNYEQYF
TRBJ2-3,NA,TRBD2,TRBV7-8,TGTGCCAGCAGCTTAGCGGTTAGCGGGAGGGCCGGAGCAAGCACAGATACGCAGTATTTT,CASSLAVSGRAGASTDTQYF
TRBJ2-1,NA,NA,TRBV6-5,TGTGCCAGCAGCCAAACCGGGAGCTCCTACAATGAGCAGTTCTTC,CASSQTGSSYNEQFF
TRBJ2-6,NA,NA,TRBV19,TGTGCCAGTACCTCCGGGGCCAACGTCCTGACTTTC,CASTSGANVLTF
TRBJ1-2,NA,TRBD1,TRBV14,TGTGCCAGCAGCCAAGGACAGGGGGCGGCATATGGCTACACCTTC,CASSQGQGAAYGYTF
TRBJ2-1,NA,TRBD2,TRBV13,TGTGCCAGCAGCTTCCCGGGACTAGCGGCCGAGCAGTTCTTC,CASSFPGLAAEQFF
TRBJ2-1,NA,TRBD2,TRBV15,TGTGCCACCAGCGGGGGACTAGCGAATTACAATGAGCAGTTCTTC,CATSGGLANYNEQFF
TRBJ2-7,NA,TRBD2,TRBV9,TGTGCCAGCACTGAGGGACTAGCGGGTTACGAGCAGTACTTC,CASTEGLAGYEQYF
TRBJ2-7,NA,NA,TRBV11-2,TGTGCCAGCAGCTTAGATCTGGTCAGATTACCCTCCTACGAGCAGTACTTC,CASSLDLVRLPSYEQYF
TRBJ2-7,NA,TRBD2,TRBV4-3,TGCGCCAGCAGCCAAGAGGGACTAGCGGGCTCCTACGAGCAGTACTTC,CASSQEGLAGSYEQYF
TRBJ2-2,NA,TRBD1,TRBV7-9,TGTGCCAGCAGCACCCGGACAGGGGAGACTCTTAGCACCGGGGAGCTGTTTTTT,CASSTRTGETLSTGELFF
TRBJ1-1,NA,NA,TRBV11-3,TGTGCCAGCAGCTCAAGAAGGGGTAGAGGCACTGAAGCTTTCTTT,CASSSRRGRGTEAFF
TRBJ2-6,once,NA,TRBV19,TGTGCCAGTAGTATAGGCGGCCGCTCTGGGGCCAACGTCCTGACTTTC,CASSIGGRSGANVLTF
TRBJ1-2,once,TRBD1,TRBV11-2,TGTGCCAGCAGCTTATGGCGGACAGGGAGGGGGAATGGCTACACCTTC,CASSLWRTGRGNGYTF
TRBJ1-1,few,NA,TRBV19,TGTGCCAGTAGTATGGGCGGGTGGTACACTGAAGCTTTCTTT,CASSMGGWYTEAFF
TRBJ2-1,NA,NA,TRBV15,TGTGCCACCGGGGTAGGGGGGGAAGGATACAATGAGCAGTTCTTC,CATGVGGEGYNEQFF
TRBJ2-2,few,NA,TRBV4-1,TGCGCCAGCAGCCAAAGATCGGGTTACACCGGGGAGCTGTTTTTT,CASSQRSGYTGELFF
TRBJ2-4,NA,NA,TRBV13,TGTGCCAGCAGCTCCGCAGTTCTAGCCAAAAACATTCAGTACTTC,CASSSAVLAKNIQYF
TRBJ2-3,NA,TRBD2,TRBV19,TGTGCCAGTAGTTGGGCGGGGGGCACAGATACGCAGTATTTT,CASSWAGGTDTQYF
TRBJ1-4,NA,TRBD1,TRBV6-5,TGTGCCAGCAGTTATGCCGGGACAGGGGGCTTTGAAAAACTGTTTTTT,CASSYAGTGGFEKLFF
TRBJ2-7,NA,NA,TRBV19,TGTGCCAGTAGTATAGGTGGCAGCTACGAGCAGTACTTC,CASSIGGSYEQYF
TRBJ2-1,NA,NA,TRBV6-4,TGTGCCAGCAGGGAACAAATTTCTAGCTCCTACAATGAGCAGTTCTTC,CASREQISSSYNEQFF
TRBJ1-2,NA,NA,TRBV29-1,TGCAGCGTTGAGGAGCAGGGAGGTTTAAACTATGGCTACACCTTC,CSVEEQGGLNYGYTF
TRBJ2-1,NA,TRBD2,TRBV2,TGTGCCAGCAGTGTTGAGCTAGCGGTGACCTCCTACAATGAGCAGTTCTTC,CASSVELAVTSYNEQFF
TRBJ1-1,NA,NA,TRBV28,TGTGCCAGCAGTCGACCGGGACAACGGGTCACTGAAGCTTTCTTT,CASSRPGQRVTEAFF